This T cell receptor (beta chain) was recovered during a study of blood T cell repertoires in COVID-19. This clone was counted between two and nine times. Profiled with immunoSEQ multiplex PCR; TCRdb holds only in-frame clones, not every one. The sample holds about 64,000 clones, approximately 86% seen once. V lost 5 bases, J lost 2 bases, and 4 bases stayed unmatched. The CDR3 has 15 residues. In germline, CDR1 is SGHNT, CDR2 YENEEA. The source material was peripheral blood. The rearrangement links TRBV11-3 to TRBJ1-3, with TRBD1 matching over 9 bases. The origin of this receptor is a middle-aged man with acute or convalescent COVID-19. The CDR3 sequence: CASSPRTGAGNTIYF. DNA for the CDR3: TGTGCCAGCAGCCCGAGGACAGGGGCTGGAAACACCATATATTTT.